These 16 T cell receptor beta chains were sequenced from one sample in a study of cytomegalovirus exposure and HLA in healthy donors. The PCR was carried out with 60 Vbeta primers and 13 Jbeta primers. Sequencing used immunoSEQ multiplex PCR; TCRdb keeps in-frame clones, though not all of them. The profile shows 150,000 to 200,000 clones, 80% to 90% of them singletons. Input material: PBMCs. The origin of the receptors is a woman in her twenties or thirties in good health and CMV-seropositive.

The chain joins TRBV6-6 to TRBJ2-7, with D tentatively TRBD1 (6 bases). V was shortened by 3 bases and J by 1 base, with 10 bases between the two germline ends. The CDR3 length is 14 residues. Germline V gene sequence: CDR1 MNHNY, CDR2 SVGAGI (reference sequence). CDR3 residues: CASSYAGQSYEQYF. CDR3 DNA sequence: TGTGCCAGCAGTTATGCCGGACAGTCCTACGAGCAGTACTTC.

This clone was seen just once. The chain employs TRBV7-7 and TRBJ2-1; 9 positions match TRBD1. Germline V lookup: CDR1 SSHAT, CDR2 FNYEAQ (reference sequence). This CDR3 is built from 15 residues. V trimming: 5 bases; J trimming: 8 bases; junction bases outside the gene matches: 10. DNA for the CDR3: TGTGCCAGCAGCCTTCGACAGGGGGTTTTCGATGAGCAGTTCTTC. Its translation: CASSLRQGVFDEQFF.

V usage is TRBV2 and J usage is TRBJ2-7; 8 positions agree with TRBD1. With 9 bases clipped from V and 2 bases from J, the junction kept 3 bases outside the gene matches. This CDR3 region has 12 residues. The germline V gene has CDR1 SNHLY and CDR2 FYNNEI. The CDR3 protein is CARGTGPYEQYF. The CDR3 region has the DNA TGTGCCAGGGGGACAGGACCCTACGAGCAGTACTTC. Full variable domain (outside the CDR3, taken from reference TRBV2 and TRBJ2-7): EPEVTQTPSHQVTQMGQEVILRCVPISNHLYFYWYRQILGQKVEFLVSFYNNEISEKSEIFDDQFSVERPDGSNFTLKIRSTKLEDSAMYFCARGTGPYEQYFGPGTRLTVT.

This rearrangement joins TRBV27 to TRBJ1-1, with TRBD1 identical over 8 bases. The CDR3 covers 15 residues. Germline loops: CDR1 MNHEY, CDR2 SMNVEV (reference sequence). V dropped 5 bases and J dropped 6; count of bases not matched to a gene: 11. CDR3 coding DNA: TGTGCCAGCAGTCTTGGACAGGGAGGGCTTTCTGAAGCTTTCTTT. It encodes CASSLGQGGLSEAFF.

The chain has TRBV10-3 and TRBJ1-5; D perhaps matches TRBD1 (5 bases). This CDR3 is 15 amino acids long. CDR1 ENHRY and CDR2 SYGVKD come from the germline V gene. V lost 4 bases and J lost 0, with 10 bases in between. The CDR3 DNA follows: TGTGCCATCAGTGTCGGGGGGAATAGCAATCAGCCCCAGCATTTT. Amino acids: CAISVGGNSNQPQHF.

This clone showed up just a few times. The CDR3 reads CASSFGQGATGELFF. CDR3 sequence (DNA): TGTGCCAGCAGTTTCGGCCAGGGGGCGACCGGGGAGCTGTTTTTT. The chain carries TRBV27 and TRBJ2-2, with 8 bases identical to TRBD1. V dropped 3 bases and J dropped 5; count of bases not matched to a gene: 5. The CDR3 spans 15 residues. Per germline, CDR1 MNHEY and CDR2 SMNVEV (reference sequence).

The chain has TRBV5-4 and TRBJ1-2; 7 bases fit TRBD1. CDR3 length: 13 amino acids. Germline lookup yields CDR1 SGHNT and CDR2 YYREEE (reference sequence). The V segment lost 2 bases and the J segment 6 bases; nucleotides outside the gene matches: 4. This CDR3 is CASSFRQGDGYTF. The CDR3 DNA sequence: TGTGCCAGCAGCTTTCGACAGGGCGATGGCTACACCTTC. The variable domain in full, with the rest retrieved from reference TRBV5-4 and TRBJ1-2, is ETGVTQSPTHLIKTRGQQVTLRCSSQSGHNTVSWYQQALGQGPQFIFQYYREEENGRGNFPPRFSGLQFPNYSSELNVNALELDDSALYLCASSFRQGDGYTFGSGTRLTVV.

The J gene is TRBJ2-7, the V gene TRBV28; 9 nucleotides line up with TRBD2. The CDR3 has 16 residues. Germline V CDR1 and CDR2: MDHEN, SYDVKM. Trimming at V came to 4 bases and at J to 4 bases, leaving 11 bases not matched to a gene. The CDR3 DNA follows: TGTGCCAGCAGTTATGGCGGGGGGGCACATGTATACGAGCAGTACTTC. Translated: CASSYGGGAHVYEQYF.

This rearrangement joins TRBV6-6 to TRBJ2-7; 9 bases line up with TRBD1. The CDR3 extends over 15 amino acids. J gave up 3 bases and V 5 bases, and 8 bases lay outside the gene matches. The germline CDR1 and CDR2 sequences are MNHNY and SVGAGI (reference sequence). Here the CDR3 reads CASSPTGTGYYEQYF. Written as DNA, the CDR3 is TGTGCCAGCAGTCCGACCGGGACAGGGTACTACGAGCAGTACTTC.

Remarks on this clone: This sample includes further DNA sequences coding for the same CDR3. This sequence joins TRBV9 and TRBJ1-5; TRBD1 might be the D (5 bases). The CDR3 contains 14 residues. V was cut by 3 bases and J by 0 bases, with 7 bases left in between. CDR1 and CDR2 (germline): SGDLS, YYNGEE. Here the CDR3 DNA reads TGTGCCAGCAGCGGGCAGGGTAGCAATCAGCCCCAGCATTTT. Amino acids: CASSGQGSNQPQHF.

The V call is TRBV15, the J call TRBJ2-7, with TRBD1 identical over 8 bases. Germline CDR1 is LNHNV and CDR2 is YYDKDF (reference sequence). V was clipped by 5 bases and J by 6 bases; unmatched bases: 6. The CDR3 loop spans 13 amino acids. The CDR3 reads CATSHSTGVEQYF. The CDR3 DNA is TGTGCCACCAGCCACTCGACAGGGGTCGAGCAGTACTTC.

The chain links TRBV6-1 to TRBJ1-6; a weak D match, TRBD1 (6 bases). The V and J ends lost 5 bases and 4 bases respectively, with 12 bases between them. This CDR3 contains 15 residues. From germline, CDR1 is MNHNS and CDR2 SASEGT. CDR3 nucleotides: TGTGCCAGCAGTCAACAGGGAACATATAATTCACCCCTCCACTTT. Translating it yields CASSQQGTYNSPLHF.

This clone was seen only a few times. The V gene is TRBV2, the J gene TRBJ2-7; 9 bases match TRBD2. V lost 2 bases, J lost 2 bases, and 4 bases stayed unmatched. This CDR3 contains 15 residues. Germline-derived CDR1 and CDR2 are SNHLY and FYNNEI. The CDR3 is CASSETSGFPYEQYF. The CDR3 bases are TGTGCCAGCAGTGAAACTAGCGGGTTCCCCTACGAGCAGTACTTC.

The J gene is TRBJ1-2, the V gene TRBV5-6; TRBD1 aligns across 7 bases. Germline loops: CDR1 SGHDT, CDR2 YYEEEE. With V trimmed by 0 bases and J by 2 bases, 10 bases remained unmatched. This CDR3 comprises 17 residues. The CDR3 coding sequence is TGTGCCAGCAGCTTGGCCTTCACCGGGACAGAGAACTATGGCTACACCTTC. Translating gives CASSLAFTGTENYGYTF. Variable domain in full (rest from reference TRBV5-6 and TRBJ1-2): DAGVTQSPTHLIKTRGQQVTLRCSPKSGHDTVSWYQQALGQGPQFIFQYYEEEERQRGNFPDRFSGHQFPNYSSELNVNALLLGDSALYLCASSLAFTGTENYGYTFGSGTRLTVV.

The chain combines TRBV7-9 with TRBJ1-6, with TRBD1 matching over 7 bases. The CDR3 runs to 16 residues. Trimming took 4 bases from V and 5 from J; bases not matched to a gene: 8. Per the germline V gene, CDR1 is SEHNR and CDR2 is FQNEAQ (reference sequence). CDR3 sequence (DNA): TGTGCCAGCAGCTCCCCTACAGGGGTGGATAATTCACCCCTCCACTTT. Protein: CASSSPTGVDNSPLHF.

This chain joins TRBV28 and TRBJ1-5; 8 nucleotides align to TRBD1. The CDR3 is 15 amino acids. The V gene end was trimmed by 5 bases and the J gene end by 2 bases; junction bases not matched to a gene: 5. Germline V gene data show CDR1 as MDHEN and CDR2 as SYDVKM. Here the CDR3 DNA reads TGTGCCAGCAGTGCTATGACAGGGGGCAATCAGCCCCAGCATTTT. Translation gives CASSAMTGGNQPQHF.